This T cell receptor (beta chain) derives from a study of blood T cell repertoires in COVID-19. As handled by the study authors: It was from reference gene primer amplification that nucleated cell counts were estimated. The assay was immunoSEQ multiplex PCR, and TCRdb's table has in-frame clones only and misses some. D and trimming come from the DNA, and the V and J calls and clone size come from that table. Of about 220,000 clones in the sample, 80% to 85% are singletons; the top ten hold less than 2.5%. The sample comprised peripheral blood. This TCR was recovered from an older woman with acute or convalescent COVID-19.

For the CDR3, the DNA is TGTGCCAGCACCAACGGGGGTCTCTATGGCTACACCTTC. This codes for CASTNGGLYGYTF. This chain links TRBV6-6 with TRBJ1-2; perhaps TRBD1 as D (5 bases). This CDR3 has 13 amino acids. From germline, CDR1 is MNHNY and CDR2 SVGAGI (reference sequence). V was cut by 7 bases and J by 4 bases, with 13 bases left in between.